The 10 T cell receptor beta chains listed next were all sequenced from one sample in a study of identical twins. TCRdb processed the 5' RACE reads anew with MiXCR; each CDR3 protein has one entry. The sample lists some 460,000 distinct CDR3 sequences; over 12% were seen once. The data also belong to a second study, concerning yellow fever vaccine responses in identical twins.

The sample comprised CD4+ T cells sorted from blood. Receptors were obtained from a young woman in good health.

This clonotype came up many times. The chain is built from TRBV12-3 or TRBV12-4 and TRBJ2-7; D might be TRBD1 (6 bases). Trimming removed 2 bases at V and 7 bases at J, with 12 bases between. The CDR3 extends over 13 amino acids. CDR3 amino acids: CASSLYRVWEQYF. The CDR3 DNA sequence: TGTGCCAGCAGTTTATACAGGGTATGGGAGCAGTACTTC.

The chain uses TRBV20-1 and TRBJ2-7, with a weak D call TRBD1 (6 bases). The CDR3 contains 13 residues. Trimming left V 6 bases short and J 0 bases short, with 12 bases between. Germline values: CDR1 DFQATT, CDR2 SNEGSKA (reference sequence). CDR3 amino acids: CSARTGSSYEQYF. Written as DNA, the CDR3 is TGCAGTGCCAGAACAGGGTCCTCCTACGAGCAGTACTTC.

The J gene is TRBJ1-1, the V gene TRBV3-1, with TRBD1 identical over 7 bases. Germline V gene data show CDR1 as LGHDT and CDR2 as YNNKEL (reference sequence). V lost 4 bases, J lost 0 bases, and 5 bases stayed unmatched. This CDR3 has 15 amino acids. This CDR3 reads CASSRGQFMNTEAFF. In DNA, the CDR3 is TGTGCCAGCAGCCGGGGACAGTTCATGAACACTGAAGCTTTCTTT.

In its sample, this clonotype was seen a few times. This chain links TRBV5-1 with TRBJ2-3; D is possibly TRBD1 or TRBD2 (7 bases each). Trimming removed 1 base from V and 0 bases from J, with 15 bases in between. Germline lookup yields CDR1 SGHRS and CDR2 YFSETQ. The CDR3 runs to 17 residues. The CDR3 is CASSLSQGGVSTDTQYF. Written as DNA, the CDR3 is TGCGCCAGCAGCTTGAGCCAGGGGGGGGTGAGCACAGATACGCAGTATTTT.

This clonotype has only one observation. The chain carries TRBV10-1 and TRBJ2-5; no clear D gene. Trimming took off 3 bases at V and 3 bases at J, with 5 bases between the two ends. The CDR3 consists of 12 residues. Germline values: CDR1 WNHNN, CDR2 SYGVQD (reference sequence). CDR3 loop: CASSDSEETQYF. The CDR3 nucleotides are TGCGCCAGCAGTGACAGCGAAGAGACCCAGTACTTC.

This chain connects TRBV7-9 to TRBJ1-1, with D possibly matching TRBD1 (5 bases). Trimming took off 4 bases at V and 3 bases at J, with 12 bases between the two ends. This CDR3 spans 14 amino acids. Germline CDR1 is SEHNR and CDR2 is FQNEAQ (reference sequence). The CDR3 DNA is TGTGCCAGCAGCTCAACTGGACAATACACTGAAGCTTTCTTT. Amino acids: CASSSTGQYTEAFF.

The sample holds a few counts of this clonotype. The chain joins TRBV20-1 to TRBJ2-7; TRBD2 aligns across 12 bases. This CDR3 is built from 14 residues. Germline CDR1 reads DFQATT; CDR2 reads SNEGSKA (reference sequence). With 3 bases clipped from V and 2 bases from J, the junction kept 2 bases outside the gene matches. In DNA, the CDR3 is TGCAGTGCTAGGCTAGCGGGGGGGCCCTACGAGCAGTACTTC. Residues: CSARLAGGPYEQYF.

This chain connects TRBV4-3 to TRBJ2-1, with 9 bases lining up with TRBD2. CDR3 length: 15 residues. Germline CDR1 reads LGHNA; CDR2 reads YSLEER. V shed 4 bases and J 6 bases; nucleotides not matched to a gene: 7. Here the CDR3 reads CASSPMAGGSNEQFF. CDR3 nucleotide sequence: TGCGCCAGCAGCCCCATGGCGGGAGGGTCCAATGAGCAGTTCTTC.

This clonotype was seen only a few times. The V gene is TRBV12-3 or TRBV12-4, the J gene TRBJ2-7, with 10 bases aligning to TRBD2. With V trimmed by 6 bases and J by 0 bases, 8 bases remained unmatched. There are 16 residues in the CDR3. Here the CDR3 reads CASSDLAGGYSYEQYF. CDR3 in DNA: TGTGCCAGCAGCGACTTAGCGGGGGGATACTCCTACGAGCAGTACTTC.

This clonotype was detected only once. This chain joins TRBV2 and TRBJ2-5, with D unresolved. CDR3 length equals 15 residues. The germline V gene has CDR1 SNHLY and CDR2 FYNNEI. Trimming stripped 2 bases from V and 5 bases from J, with 15 bases between. The CDR3 nucleotides read TGTGCCAGCAGTGAATCGATAGCTCTCTCGGAGACCCAGTACTTC. Translation gives CASSESIALSETQYF.